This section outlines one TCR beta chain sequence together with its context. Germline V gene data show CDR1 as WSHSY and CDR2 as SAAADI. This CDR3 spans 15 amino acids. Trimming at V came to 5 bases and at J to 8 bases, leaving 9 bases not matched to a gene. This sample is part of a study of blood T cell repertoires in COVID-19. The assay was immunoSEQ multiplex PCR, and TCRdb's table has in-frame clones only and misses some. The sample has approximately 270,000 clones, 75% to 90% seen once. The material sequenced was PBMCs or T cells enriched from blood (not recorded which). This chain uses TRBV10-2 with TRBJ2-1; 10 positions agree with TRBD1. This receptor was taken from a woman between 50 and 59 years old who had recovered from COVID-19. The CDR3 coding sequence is TGCGCCAGCAGTACCCTAGGACAGGGGGGTGATGAGCAGTTCTTC. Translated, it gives CASSTLGQGGDEQFF.